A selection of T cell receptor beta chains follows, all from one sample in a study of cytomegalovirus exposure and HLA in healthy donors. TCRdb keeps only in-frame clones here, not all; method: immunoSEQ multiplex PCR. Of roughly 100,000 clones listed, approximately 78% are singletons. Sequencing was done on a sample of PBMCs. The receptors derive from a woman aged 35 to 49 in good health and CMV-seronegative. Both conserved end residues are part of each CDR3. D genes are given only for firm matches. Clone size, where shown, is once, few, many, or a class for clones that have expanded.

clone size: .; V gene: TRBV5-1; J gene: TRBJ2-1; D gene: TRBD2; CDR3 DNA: TGCGCCAGCAGCCTCGGGACTAGCGGGAGGTCCTACAATGAGCAGTTCTTC; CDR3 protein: CASSLGTSGRSYNEQFF
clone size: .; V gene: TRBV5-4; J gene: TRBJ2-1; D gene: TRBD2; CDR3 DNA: TGTGCCAGCGGACTAGCGCTACCCTACAATGAGCAGTTCTTC; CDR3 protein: CASGLALPYNEQFF
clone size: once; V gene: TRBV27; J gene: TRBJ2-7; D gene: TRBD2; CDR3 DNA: TGTGCCAGCAGCCCGGGACTAGAGTTGTACTTC; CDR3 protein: CASSPGLELYF
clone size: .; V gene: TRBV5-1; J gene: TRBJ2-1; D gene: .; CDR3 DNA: TGCGCCAGCAGCTTTCATCGGGGGGCGAATGAGCAGTTCTTC; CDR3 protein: CASSFHRGANEQFF
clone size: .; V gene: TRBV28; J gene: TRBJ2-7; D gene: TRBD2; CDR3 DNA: TGTGCCAGCATGAATCGGGGGGCCTACGAGCAGTACTTC; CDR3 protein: CASMNRGAYEQYF
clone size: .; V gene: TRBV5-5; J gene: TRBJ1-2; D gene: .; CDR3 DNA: TGTGCCAGCAGCTTGGAACAGGTTAACTATGGCTACACCTTC; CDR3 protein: CASSLEQVNYGYTF
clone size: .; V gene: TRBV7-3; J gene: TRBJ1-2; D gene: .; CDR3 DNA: TGTGCCAGCAGCCAAGGGGGGGCGTATGGCTACACCTTC; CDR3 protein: CASSQGGAYGYTF
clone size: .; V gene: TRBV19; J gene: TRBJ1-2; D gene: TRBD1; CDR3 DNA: TGTGCCAGTAGTACCTACGGGACAGGGAACTATGGCTACACCTTC; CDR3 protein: CASSTYGTGNYGYTF
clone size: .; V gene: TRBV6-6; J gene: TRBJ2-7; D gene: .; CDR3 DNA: TGTGCCAGCAGTCGAGAGCTCGAGCAGTACTTC; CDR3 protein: CASSRELEQYF
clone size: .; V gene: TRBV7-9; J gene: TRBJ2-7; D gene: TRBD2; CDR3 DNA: TGTGCCAGCAGCTCTGCGGGGGACCGAAGATTCTCCTACGAGCAGTACTTC; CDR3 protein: CASSSAGDRRFSYEQYF
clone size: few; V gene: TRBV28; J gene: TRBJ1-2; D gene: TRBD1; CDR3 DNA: TGTGCCAGCACCTCTTGGACAGGATTCTCCCCTAACTATGGCTACACCTTC; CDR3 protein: CASTSWTGFSPNYGYTF
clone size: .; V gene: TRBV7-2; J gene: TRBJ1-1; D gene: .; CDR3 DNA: TGTGCCAGCAGCCCACAGGGAGGGTTAATGAACACTGAAGCTTTCTTT; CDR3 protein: CASSPQGGLMNTEAFF
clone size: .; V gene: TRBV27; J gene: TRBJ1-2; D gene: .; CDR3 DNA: TGTGCCAGCAGTTTCCTTCCGAACTATGGCTACACCTTC; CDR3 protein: CASSFLPNYGYTF
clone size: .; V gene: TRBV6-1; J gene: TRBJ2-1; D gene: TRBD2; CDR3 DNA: TGTGCCAGCAGTCGACTAGCGGGAGGGCCCCATGAGCAGTTCTTC; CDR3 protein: CASSRLAGGPHEQFF
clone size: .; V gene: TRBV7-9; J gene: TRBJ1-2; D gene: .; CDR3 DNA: TGTGCCAGCAGCTTACCACACGATGGCTACACCTTC; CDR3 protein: CASSLPHDGYTF
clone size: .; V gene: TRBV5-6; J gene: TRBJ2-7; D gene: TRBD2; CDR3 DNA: TGTGCCAGCAGCTTAGCGACTAGCGGGAAGAACGAGCAGTACTTC; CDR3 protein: CASSLATSGKNEQYF
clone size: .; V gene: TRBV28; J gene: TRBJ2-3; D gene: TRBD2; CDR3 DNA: TGTGCCAGCAGTTTCGCGGCGGGAGGGCGGTCCGATACGCAGTATTTT; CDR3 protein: CASSFAAGGRSDTQYF